The 12 T cell receptor beta chains given below trace back to one sample, sequenced in a study of memory B cells and T cells in multiple sclerosis. For these receptors, no antigen is known. Separate sequencing covered autoproliferating (CFSE-dim) and non-proliferating (CFSE-high) T cells from stimulus-free culture. Cultures began with 45 million to 50 million CFSE-labeled PBMCs, unstimulated for 6 to 7 days, with replicate wells pooled. The assay was immunoSEQ multiplex PCR, and TCRdb's table has in-frame clones only and misses some. The table lists approximately 47,000 clones, approximately 80% of them singletons. The specimen was PBMCs from blood kept in culture. The receptors shown here come from a human donor with multiple sclerosis.

In this sample, this clone turned up a few times. The junction shows a germline mismatch at one end, possibly a read error. The rearrangement joins TRBV6-5 to TRBJ1-4; maybe TRBD1 (6 bases). Germline CDR1 and CDR2: MNHEY and SVGAGI. CDR3 size: 12 residues. As DNA, the CDR3 is TGTGCCAGCAGTGCCGGGGGCGGCGGGGTGGTTTTT. Its protein is CASSAGGGGVVF.

CDR3 bases: TGTGCCAGCACCTCTGGGGACAGAATCAGCCACGAGCAGTACTTC. Amino acid sequence: CASTSGDRISHEQYF. V gene TRBV7-2 combines with J gene TRBJ2-7; 7 bases agree with TRBD1. With 7 bases clipped from V and 5 bases from J, the junction kept 14 bases outside the gene matches. In germline, CDR1 is SGHTA, CDR2 FQGNSA. The CDR3 totals 15 residues.

V is TRBV11-2 and J is TRBJ1-2; D is unclear. This CDR3 region has 11 residues. Trimming shortened V by 2 bases and J by 5 bases, and 3 bases separated the two germline ends. Germline assignment: CDR1 SGHAT and CDR2 FQNNGV. CDR3 bases: TGTGCCAGCAGCTTAACGTATGGCTACACCTTC. Translated: CASSLTYGYTF.

This clone is a singleton in its sample. The gene calls are TRBV5-1 and TRBJ2-2, with D uncertain. Germline CDR1 reads SGHRS; CDR2 reads YFSETQ. The CDR3 totals 14 residues. With 1 base removed from V and 7 bases from J, the gap between germline ends came to 11 bases. CDR3 region: CASSLSHEDGELFF. CDR3 nucleotides: TGCGCCAGCAGCTTGAGTCATGAGGACGGGGAGCTGTTTTTT. Full variable domain (missing parts from reference TRBV5-1 and TRBJ2-2): KAGVTQTPRYLIKTRGQQVTLSCSPISGHRSVSWYQQTPGQGLQFLFEYFSETQRNKGNFPGRFSGRQFSNSRSEMNVSTLELGDSALYLCASSLSHEDGELFFGEGSRLTVL.

The rearrangement links TRBV27 to TRBJ1-2; 7 bases fit TRBD1. Unmatched junction bases numbered 17, after V lost 6 bases and J lost 4 bases. The CDR3 totals 17 residues. The V gene's germline CDR1 is MNHEY and CDR2 SMNVEV (reference sequence). The CDR3 DNA reads as TGTGCCAGCAGCCGAACTTGGGGAGGGGGCGAATTCTATGGCTACACCTTC. It encodes CASSRTWGGGEFYGYTF.

The chain has TRBV28 and TRBJ2-7, with TRBD2 matching 10 bases. Looked up from germline, CDR1 is MDHEN and CDR2 is SYDVKM. The CDR3 sequence is 13 residues long. Trimming removed 7 bases from V and 2 bases from J; junction bases left unmatched: 2. The DNA for the CDR3 is TGTGCCAGCAAAACTAGCGGGGCCTACGAGCAGTACTTC. This translates into CASKTSGAYEQYF.

This clone is deemed medium-sized. The sample has other DNA sequences that encode this CDR3 too. The V and J genes are TRBV7-9 and TRBJ2-1; tentatively, D is TRBD1 (5 bases). V lost 4 bases and J lost 6, with 10 bases in between. The V gene's germline CDR1 is SEHNR and CDR2 FQNEAQ (reference sequence). This CDR3 spans 13 amino acids. CDR3: CASSSKGPNEQFF. The DNA for the CDR3 is TGTGCCAGCAGCTCGAAGGGGCCCAATGAGCAGTTCTTC.

The gene calls are TRBV6-6 and TRBJ2-7; D may be TRBD1 (6 bases). The germline gives CDR1 MNHNY, CDR2 SVGAGI (reference sequence). This CDR3 has 15 residues. V was pared by 5 bases and J by 1 base, with 15 bases between. In nucleotides, the CDR3 is TGTGCCAGCAGTGACCGCTCGGACAGTTCCTACGAGCAGTACTTC. Protein product: CASSDRSDSSYEQYF.

The rearrangement uses TRBV9 and TRBJ2-7, with 12 positions matching TRBD2. Germline V gives CDR1 SGDLS, CDR2 YYNGEE. Trimming at V came to 0 bases and at J to 3 bases, leaving 4 bases not matched to a gene. This CDR3 has 16 amino acids. DNA for the CDR3: TGTGCCAGCAGCGTAGGGGGACTAGCGGGTCTCTACGAGCAGTACTTC. Its translation: CASSVGGLAGLYEQYF.

The chain joins TRBV2 to TRBJ1-6; no clear D. CDR1 and CDR2 (germline): SNHLY, FYNNEI. The CDR3 loop spans 13 amino acids. Trimming shortened V by 4 bases and J by 6 bases, and 7 bases separated the two germline ends. The CDR3 loop is CASSGRVNSPLHF. The DNA for the CDR3 is TGTGCCAGCAGTGGAAGGGTTAATTCACCCCTCCACTTT.

The J gene is TRBJ1-5, the V gene TRBV4-2; D gene ambiguous. This CDR3 comprises 16 residues. Trimming removed 0 bases at V and 0 bases at J, with 9 bases between. The germline CDR1 and CDR2 sequences are LGHNA and YNFKEQ. DNA for the CDR3: TGTGCCAGCAGCCAAGAACGGGGAAATAGCAATCAGCCCCAGCATTTT. Encoded protein: CASSQERGNSNQPQHF.

J is TRBJ1-5 and V is TRBV28, with 8 bases lining up with TRBD1. After removal of 5 bases from V and 0 bases from J, the junction contained 6 bases not matched to a gene. Germline V gene data show CDR1 as MDHEN and CDR2 as SYDVKM. This CDR3 is built from 16 residues. CDR3 sequence reads: CASSKTGAGSNQPQHF. The CDR3 DNA reads as TGTGCCAGCAGTAAGACAGGGGCGGGTAGCAATCAGCCCCAGCATTTT.